The rows below give T cell receptor beta chains drawn from one sample of a study of shared clonotypes between healthy human individuals. Sequencing used immunoSEQ multiplex PCR; TCRdb keeps in-frame clones, though not all of them. The sample shows millions of clones, approximately 95% of them seen only once. Material: naive CD8+ T cells sorted from blood. These receptor sequences come from a man younger than 30 in good health. Both conserved end residues are part of each CDR3. A D gene is named only where the DNA matches it firmly.

D: NA; V: TRBV11-3; J: TRBJ2-2; CDR3: CASSQRKGQANTGELFF; DNA: TGTGCCAGCAGCCAACGGAAGGGGCAGGCGAACACCGGGGAGCTGTTTTTT
D: NA; V: TRBV30; J: TRBJ1-5; CDR3: CAWSPPGVQPQHF; DNA: TGTGCCTGGAGCCCCCCAGGGGTCCAGCCCCAGCATTTT
D: TRBD1; V: TRBV6-5; J: TRBJ2-7; CDR3: CASSYTGGYEQYF; DNA: TGTGCCAGCAGTTACACAGGGGGCTACGAGCAGTACTTC
D: NA; V: TRBV21-1; J: TRBJ2-7; CDR3: CASTPKGSRSHEQYF; DNA: TGTGCCAGCACACCAAAGGGATCCAGGTCCCACGAGCAGTACTTC
D: NA; V: TRBV7-8; J: TRBJ1-1; CDR3: CASFQGWENTEAFF; DNA: TGTGCCAGCTTCCAGGGCTGGGAGAACACTGAAGCTTTCTTT
D: TRBD2; V: TRBV11-2; J: TRBJ2-7; CDR3: CASSLGASGTYEQYF; DNA: TGTGCCAGCAGCTTAGGGGCTAGCGGCACCTACGAGCAGTACTTC
D: TRBD1; V: TRBV6-5; J: TRBJ1-3; CDR3: CASSYSTGSGNTIYF; DNA: TGTGCCAGCAGTTACTCGACAGGGTCTGGAAACACCATATATTTT
D: TRBD2; V: TRBV4-1; J: TRBJ2-7; CDR3: CASSQEARAGAATYEQYF; DNA: TGCGCCAGCAGCCAAGAAGCACGAGCGGGAGCCGCTACCTACGAGCAGTACTTC
D: TRBD1; V: TRBV5-6; J: TRBJ2-7; CDR3: CASSPGTGGQYF; DNA: TGTGCCAGCAGCCCTGGGACAGGGGGGCAGTACTTC
D: NA; V: TRBV19; J: TRBJ2-5; CDR3: CASSMGADYQETQYF; DNA: TGTGCCAGTAGTATGGGGGCGGACTACCAAGAGACCCAGTACTTC
D: NA; V: TRBV7-8; J: TRBJ2-1; CDR3: CASSLVSILYNEQFF; DNA: TGTGCCAGCAGCTTAGTGTCTATACTATACAATGAGCAGTTCTTC
D: NA; V: TRBV11-2; J: TRBJ2-1; CDR3: CASSLDLGAEDGHEQFF; DNA: TGTGCCAGCAGCTTAGATCTAGGGGCCGAGGACGGGCATGAGCAGTTCTTC